Below, 9 T cell receptor beta chains from the same sample are listed, as sequenced in a study of blood T cell repertoires in COVID-19. Repertoires were generated with immunoSEQ multiplex PCR, while TCRdb's copy carries only in-frame clones and drops some. This table has 34,000 or so clones, around 87% appearing once. What was sequenced was peripheral blood. The receptors stem from a man in his fifties or sixties with active or convalescent COVID-19.

The rearrangement uses TRBV27 and TRBJ2-3; 10 bases align to TRBD1. The trim removed 5 bases at V and 2 bases at J, leaving 7 bases unmatched. Germline assignment: CDR1 MNHEY and CDR2 SMNVEV (reference sequence). This CDR3 is 16 amino acids long. CDR3 protein: CASSTRDRGSTDTQYF. In nucleotides, the CDR3 is TGTGCCAGCAGTACCCGGGACAGGGGATCCACAGATACGCAGTATTTT.

V gene TRBV7-9 combines with J gene TRBJ2-3, with 9 bases matching TRBD2. Germline V gene sequence: CDR1 SEHNR, CDR2 FQNEAQ (reference sequence). With V trimmed by 3 bases and J by 2 bases, 9 bases remained unmatched. This CDR3 has 17 residues. The CDR3 protein is CASSFSLAGVNTDTQYF. CDR3 nucleotide sequence: TGTGCCAGCAGCTTTTCTTTAGCGGGAGTGAACACAGATACGCAGTATTTT.

This clone has more than one count but fewer than ten. This chain joins TRBV28 and TRBJ2-7; D is uncertain. Trimming stripped 3 bases from V and 6 bases from J, with 9 bases between. The germline CDR1 and CDR2 sequences are MDHEN and SYDVKM. The CDR3 runs 12 residues. CDR3 nucleotides: TGTGCCAGCAGTTTGGCAGAAGTCGAGCAGTACTTC. Translated, it gives CASSLAEVEQYF.

The V gene is TRBV19, the J gene TRBJ2-1, with 8 bases identical to TRBD2. The CDR3 covers 13 residues. Looked up from germline, CDR1 is LNHDA and CDR2 is SQIVND (reference sequence). J was trimmed by 11 bases and V by 2 bases; bases with no gene match: 5. The CDR3 loop reads CASSINGRAQQFF. The DNA of the CDR3 is TGTGCCAGTAGTATAAACGGGAGGGCCCAGCAGTTCTTC.

This chain uses TRBV10-3 with TRBJ2-3; D ambiguous. The V gene's germline CDR1 is ENHRY and CDR2 SYGVKD. This CDR3 contains 11 residues. Between the trimmed V and J ends, which lost 5 bases and 6 bases, there was a span of 6 bases. The CDR3 is CAISTEDTQYF. CDR3 coding DNA: TGTGCCATCAGTACCGAGGATACGCAGTATTTT.

The J gene is TRBJ1-1, the V gene TRBV9, with D unresolved. Looked up from germline, CDR1 is SGDLS and CDR2 is YYNGEE. Trimming stripped 5 bases from V and 0 bases from J, with 11 bases between. CDR3 size: 14 residues. CDR3 loop: CASRRGLMNTEAFF. In DNA form, the CDR3 reads TGTGCCAGCAGGCGCGGGCTCATGAACACTGAAGCTTTCTTT.

The CDR3 spells CASSGGGQGYGYTF. The CDR3 nucleotides read TGTGCCAGCAGCGGTGGGGGACAGGGGTACGGCTACACCTTC. The chain recombines TRBV11-2 with TRBJ1-2; 10 bases map to TRBD1. CDR3 length: 14 amino acids. The J segment lost 8 bases and the V segment lost 5 bases, leaving 8 bases of the junction unmatched. Looked up from germline, CDR1 is SGHAT and CDR2 is FQNNGV. The full variable domain, completed using reference TRBV11-2 and TRBJ1-2, is EAGVAQSPRYKIIEKRQSVAFWCNPISGHATLYWYQQILGQGPKLLIQFQNNGVVDDSQLPKDRFSAERLKGVDSTLKIQPAKLEDSAVYLCASSGGGQGYGYTFGSGTRLTVV.

This clone is categorized as medium-sized. J is TRBJ2-2 and V is TRBV6-2 or TRBV6-3; weak D call: TRBD1 (5 bases). Germline values: CDR1 MNHEY, CDR2 SVGEGT. Trimming left V 0 bases short and J 1 base short, with 6 bases between. The CDR3 has 15 residues. The CDR3 protein is CASSYSTENTGELFF. In nucleotides, the CDR3 is TGTGCCAGCAGTTACTCGACAGAGAACACCGGGGAGCTGTTTTTT.

This rearrangement joins TRBV19 to TRBJ2-7; D perhaps matches TRBD1 (6 bases). CDR1 is LNHDA and CDR2 is SQIVND in the germline V gene (reference sequence). The length of the CDR3 is 16 residues. The V end lost 4 bases, the J end lost 0 bases, and 16 bases lay between the germline ends. CDR3 coding DNA: TGTGCCAGTAGTACCCTCGGACAGAAATCCTCCTACGAGCAGTACTTC. It translates to CASSTLGQKSSYEQYF.